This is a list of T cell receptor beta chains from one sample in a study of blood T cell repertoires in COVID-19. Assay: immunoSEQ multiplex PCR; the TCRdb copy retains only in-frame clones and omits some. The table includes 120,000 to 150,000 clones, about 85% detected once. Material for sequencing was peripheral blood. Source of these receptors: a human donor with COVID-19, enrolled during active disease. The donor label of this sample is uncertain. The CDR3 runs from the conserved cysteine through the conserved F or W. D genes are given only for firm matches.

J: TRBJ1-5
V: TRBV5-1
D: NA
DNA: TGCGCCAGCAGCCTGGCAGGTAATAGCAATCAGCCCCAGCATTTT
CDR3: CASSLAGNSNQPQHF

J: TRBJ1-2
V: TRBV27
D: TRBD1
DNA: TGTGCCAGCAGTTCCTCTTGGACAGGGGGCTATGGCTACACCTTC
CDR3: CASSSSWTGGYGYTF

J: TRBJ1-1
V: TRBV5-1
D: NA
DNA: TGCGCCAGCAGCTCCAATGCAGGGCGGACTGAAGCTTTCTTT
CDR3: CASSSNAGRTEAFF

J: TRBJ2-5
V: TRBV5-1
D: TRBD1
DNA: TGCGCCAGCAGCCAAGGGACAGGGGGAGAGACCCAGTACTTC
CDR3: CASSQGTGGETQYF

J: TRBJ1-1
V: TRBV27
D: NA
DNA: TGTGCCAGCACATTAGGCAGGGACTTGAACACTGAAGCTTTCTTT
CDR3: CASTLGRDLNTEAFF

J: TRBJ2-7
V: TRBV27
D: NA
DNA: TGTGCCAGCAGTTTCCCGGGACTGCTGACCTACGAGCAGTACTTC
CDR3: CASSFPGLLTYEQYF

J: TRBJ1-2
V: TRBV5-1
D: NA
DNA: TGCGCCAGCAGCCTGGACAGCTTCTATGGCTACACCTTC
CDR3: CASSLDSFYGYTF

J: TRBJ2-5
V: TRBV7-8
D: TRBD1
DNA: TGTGCCAGCAGCTTAACGTGGGACAGTGAAGAGACCCAGTACTTC
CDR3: CASSLTWDSEETQYF

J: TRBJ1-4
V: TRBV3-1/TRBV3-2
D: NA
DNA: TGTGCCAGCAGCCATTTGATACAAGCAACTAATGAAAAACTGTTTTTT
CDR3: CASSHLIQATNEKLFF

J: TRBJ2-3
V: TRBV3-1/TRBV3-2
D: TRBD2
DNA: TGTGCCAGCAGCCAAGCCGCGGGAGGTGGCACAGATACGCAGTATTTT
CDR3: CASSQAAGGGTDTQYF

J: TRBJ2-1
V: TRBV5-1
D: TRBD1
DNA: TGCGCCAGCAGCTCGCTCACAGGACAGGGGTACAATGAGCAGTTCTTC
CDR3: CASSSLTGQGYNEQFF

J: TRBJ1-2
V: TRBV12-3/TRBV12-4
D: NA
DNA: TGTGCCAGCAAGGACATATATAACTATGGCTACACCTTC
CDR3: CASKDIYNYGYTF